Below, 10 T cell receptor beta chains from the same sample are listed, as sequenced in a study of cytomegalovirus exposure and HLA in healthy donors. 13 Jbeta primers and 60 Vbeta primers were used for the PCR. Assay: immunoSEQ multiplex PCR; the TCRdb copy retains only in-frame clones and omits some. The sample has 85,000 to 100,000 clones, roughly 86% seen once. The sequenced sample consisted of PBMCs. The receptors were gathered from a young man in good health and CMV-seropositive.

This chain joins TRBV7-2 and TRBJ1-3; 7 bases are a match to TRBD1. V dropped 5 bases and J dropped 1; count of bases not matched to a gene: 2. The germline CDR1 and CDR2 sequences are SGHTA and FQGNSA. The CDR3 consists of 14 residues. The CDR3 protein is CASSPQGSGNTIYF. CDR3 DNA: TGTGCCAGCAGCCCACAGGGGTCTGGAAACACCATATATTTT.

This chain links TRBV27 with TRBJ2-7; 10 bases are shared with TRBD2. This CDR3 contains 14 residues. Germline V gives CDR1 MNHEY, CDR2 SMNVEV (reference sequence). Germline trimming cut 6 bases from V and 5 bases from J; bases unmatched to any gene: 7. CDR3 DNA: TGTGCCAGCAGATCCCTAGCGGGAGATGACGAGCAGTACTTC. It is translated as CASRSLAGDDEQYF.

V gene TRBV6-1 combines with J gene TRBJ1-5, with unresolved D. The CDR3 runs to 13 residues. Trimming cost V 9 bases and J 0 bases, with 9 bases left between them. The germline V gene has CDR1 MNHNS and CDR2 SASEGT. The CDR3 nucleotides are TGTGCCAGTGAATTCTATAGCAATCAGCCCCAGCATTTT. It translates to CASEFYSNQPQHF.

V usage is TRBV11-2 and J usage is TRBJ1-1; D is undetermined. Germline CDR1 SGHAT, CDR2 FQNNGV. The germline V and J ends were trimmed by 6 bases and 0 bases, with 8 bases remaining between them. The CDR3 loop spans 13 amino acids. CDR3 sequence reads: CASSSRVNTEAFF. The CDR3 nucleotides read TGTGCCAGCAGTTCGAGGGTGAACACTGAAGCTTTCTTT.

This CDR3 is CASSMTGGDEKLFF. The CDR3 DNA reads as TGTGCCAGTAGTATGACAGGGGGCGATGAAAAACTGTTTTTT. The chain uses TRBV19 and TRBJ1-4; the match to TRBD1 covers 10 bases. J gave up 6 bases and V 3 bases, and 1 base lay outside the gene matches. The CDR3 is made up of 14 amino acids. Germline-derived CDR1 and CDR2 are LNHDA and SQIVND (reference sequence).

V is TRBV30 and J is TRBJ2-1; the match to TRBD2 covers 11 bases. Germline V gives CDR1 GTSNPN, CDR2 SVGIG (reference sequence). The CDR3 sequence is 14 residues long. After removal of 3 bases from V and 5 bases from J, the junction contained 3 bases not matched to a gene. The DNA of the CDR3 is TGTGCCTGGAGAATACTAGCGGGGGACAATGAGCAGTTCTTC. It specifies CAWRILAGDNEQFF.

The rearrangement joins TRBV6-5 to TRBJ1-1, with D maybe TRBD1 (6 bases). Germline V gives CDR1 MNHEY, CDR2 SVGAGI. The V and J ends lost 2 bases and 4 bases respectively, with 14 bases between them. The CDR3 extends over 15 amino acids. The CDR3 sequence is CASSYAEDSGTEAFF. The DNA for the CDR3 is TGTGCCAGCAGTTACGCCGAGGACAGCGGCACTGAAGCTTTCTTT.

The V and J genes are TRBV5-4 and TRBJ2-3; D is possibly TRBD2 (5 bases). Germline CDR1 is SGHNT and CDR2 is YYREEE (reference sequence). This CDR3 has 13 residues. Between the trimmed V and J ends, which lost 4 bases and 3 bases, there was a span of 9 bases. The CDR3 coding sequence is TGTGCCAGCAGCCATAGCGAAACAGATACGCAGTATTTT. Its protein is CASSHSETDTQYF.

The chain has TRBV7-6 and TRBJ1-1; perhaps TRBD1 as D (6 bases). The CDR3 extends over 14 amino acids. The V end lost 5 bases, the J end lost 2 bases, and 12 bases lay between the germline ends. Germline CDR1 reads SGHVS; CDR2 reads FNYEAQ. CDR3 sequence (DNA): TGTGCCAGCAGCGGGACCAGGGGAAACACTGAAGCTTTCTTT. Protein product: CASSGTRGNTEAFF. The full variable domain, its missing parts supplied by reference TRBV7-6 and TRBJ1-1, is GAGVSQSPRYKVTKRGQDVALRCDPISGHVSLYWYRQALGQGPEFLTYFNYEAQQDKSGLPNDRFSAERPEGSISTLTIQRTEQRDSAMYRCASSGTRGNTEAFFGQGTRLTVV.

This chain links TRBV5-8 with TRBJ2-2, with D tentatively TRBD1 (5 bases). V was trimmed by 8 bases and J by 3 bases, leaving 17 bases between them. The CDR3 has 15 residues. The germline CDR1 and CDR2 sequences are SGHTS and YDEGEE. In DNA, the CDR3 is TGTGCCAGACCCCGCCAAGGGGCGTACACCGGGGAGCTGTTTTTT. It codes for CARPRQGAYTGELFF.